These 4 T cell receptor beta chains were sequenced from one sample in a study of beta chain features in type 1 diabetes. Study-level results: TCRB CDR3s were moderately but significantly shorter in Type 1 diabetes patients in all four CD4+ subsets.

These TCRs' antigens remain unknown. Of the isolated RNA, all was reverse transcribed, and so the sequenced material was expressed TCRB transcripts. Clones were sequenced by immunoSEQ multiplex PCR, and TCRdb holds only the in-frame ones, with some missing. The sample gives roughly 400,000 clones, 8% to 10% of which show up once; about 0.6% is in the top ten. Sequenced: central memory CD4+ T cells from blood. The receptor source for this set is a man between 25 and 39 years old with type 1 diabetes.

This clone was found a few times. The DNA for the CDR3 is TGTGCCAGCAGCTTCGGGACAGGGGAAAGTGAGCAGTTCTTC. It is translated as CASSFGTGESEQFF. The chain couples TRBV5-4 to TRBJ2-1; 10 bases fit TRBD1. This CDR3 is built from 14 residues. Per germline, CDR1 SGHNT and CDR2 YYREEE (reference sequence). Unmatched junction bases numbered 5, after V lost 2 bases and J lost 9 bases.

The chain combines TRBV4-1 with TRBJ2-5; no reliable D call. Per germline, CDR1 MGHRA and CDR2 YSYEKL. V lost 1 base and J 3 bases, leaving 18 bases between the germline ends. This CDR3 is 17 amino acids long. The CDR3 bases are TGCGCCAGCAGCCAAGTTCCCGATGCTAGGCTGGAAGAGACCCAGTACTTC. This encodes CASSQVPDARLEETQYF.

This clone showed up just a few times. The V and J genes are TRBV5-1 and TRBJ2-3, with D perhaps matching TRBD1 or TRBD2 (5 bases each). The CDR3 length is 14 residues. Between the trimmed V and J ends, which lost 3 bases and 1 base, there was a span of 9 bases. Germline V lookup: CDR1 SGHRS, CDR2 YFSETQ. The CDR3 coding sequence is TGCGCCAGCAGCTCAGGGACGGGCACAGATACGCAGTATTTT. Translating it yields CASSSGTGTDTQYF.

The DNA of the CDR3 is TGTGCCAGCAGCCTGGGACCGGGTAGCGGGGGCACAGATACGCAGTATTTT. It encodes CASSLGPGSGGTDTQYF. The chain recombines TRBV7-2 with TRBJ2-3; 8 bases match TRBD2. This CDR3 region has 17 residues. V shed 5 bases, J shed 1 base, and the junction held 11 bases outside the gene matches. In germline, CDR1 is SGHTA, CDR2 FQGNSA. Using reference TRBV7-2 and TRBJ2-3 for the parts outside the CDR3, the full variable domain is GAGVSQSPSNKVTEKGKDVELRCDPISGHTALYWYRQSLGQGLEFLIYFQGNSAPDKSGLPSDRFSAERTGGSVSTLTIQRTQQEDSAVYLCASSLGPGSGGTDTQYFGPGTRLTVL.